This TCR beta chain stems from a study of T-cell reconstitution after alpha-beta-depleted transplantation in children listed by TCRdb under 2016. Describing the broader study: Using TCR repertoire profiling, the study quantitatively followed how T-cell immune reconstitution unfolded in children after TCRalphabeta/CD19-depleted allogeneic hematopoietic cell transplantation.

Points on this clonotype: Its recognized antigen is unknown. No base quality values were provided; no much bigger clone lies one nucleotide off.

CDR1 and CDR2 are drawn from the germline V gene (reference sequence): MNHEY, SMNVEV. V is reduced by 6 bases and J by 4 bases, leaving a spacing of 15 bases between them. From the cysteine through the phenylalanine, the CDR3 covers 15 amino acids. Only CDR3 DNA is held: 45 bases, read in frame from base 1. The treatment or condition label for this specimen denotes: allogeneic hematopoietic cell transplantation with graft depleted of TCRalphabeta T cells and CD19 B cells. TCRalphabeta/CD19-depleted allogeneic hematopoietic cell grafts were given to the transplant recipients, all of whom were children. The method was PCR. This sample was sequenced with an Illumina HiSeq 2500. To normalize quantification of the TCRbeta repertoire, the TCR libraries were built with molecular barcoding that relied on unique molecular identifiers. TCRdb reprocessed the public reads (quality trimming at Q25 with fastp, clone calling with MiXCR) and kept in-frame beta chains. Rows are unified per CDR3 protein, each entry keeping the most common DNA and genes. Here the sample has 700,000 to 950,000 distinct CDR3 sequences; roughly 15% occur a single time. The ten largest clones capture roughly 4.8% of the sample.

Here is what the overall study found, with its caveats: The apparently early alphabetaT-cell count recovery about two months after transplant was reportedly dependent on only several hundred rapidly expanded clones derived from non-depleted graft cells. The frequencies of hyperexpanded clones fell over the following months, and after one year, T-cell counts and TCRbeta diversity were mostly attributed to newly produced T cells. The high TCRbeta diversity at day 60 in some patients was ascribed to recipient T cells and intrathymic progenitors that had survived conditioning.

The sequenced sample was PBMCs, mostly from graft donor cells, obtained 360 days after TCRalphabeta/CD19-depleted stem cell transplant. The chain uses TRBV27 and TRBJ2-2; possibly the D gene is TRBD1, per 5 matching bases. The sequence came from a male patient between 10 and 17 years old who had a stem cell transplant for acute lymphoblastic leukemia, so the T cells may come from the graft donor. The encoded CDR3 is CASRGRAVSTGELFF. In nucleotide form, the sequence is TGTGCCAGCAGGGGCAGGGCGGTTTCCACCGGGGAGCTGTTTTTT.